Described below is a single TCR beta chain sequence and its context. The data stem from a study of blood T cell repertoires in COVID-19. Study-level information: There were acute and convalescent COVID-19 samples, and they came from the United States, Italy and Spain.

Repertoires were generated with immunoSEQ multiplex PCR, while TCRdb's copy carries only in-frame clones and drops some. Of about 380,000 clones listed, 88% were seen once; the top ten hold 1.2%. V lost 7 bases and J lost 8, with 18 bases in between. The length of the CDR3 is 13 residues. Germline values: CDR1 MDHEN, CDR2 SYDVKM. The chain carries TRBV28 and TRBJ2-7; D is perhaps TRBD1 (6 bases). The source is a woman aged 18-29 years who had recovered from COVID-19. The sequenced sample consisted of PBMCs or T cells enriched from blood (not recorded which). The CDR3 here is CASTTGRGTKQYF. DNA for the CDR3: TGTGCCAGCACCACGGGCAGGGGAACCAAGCAGTACTTC.